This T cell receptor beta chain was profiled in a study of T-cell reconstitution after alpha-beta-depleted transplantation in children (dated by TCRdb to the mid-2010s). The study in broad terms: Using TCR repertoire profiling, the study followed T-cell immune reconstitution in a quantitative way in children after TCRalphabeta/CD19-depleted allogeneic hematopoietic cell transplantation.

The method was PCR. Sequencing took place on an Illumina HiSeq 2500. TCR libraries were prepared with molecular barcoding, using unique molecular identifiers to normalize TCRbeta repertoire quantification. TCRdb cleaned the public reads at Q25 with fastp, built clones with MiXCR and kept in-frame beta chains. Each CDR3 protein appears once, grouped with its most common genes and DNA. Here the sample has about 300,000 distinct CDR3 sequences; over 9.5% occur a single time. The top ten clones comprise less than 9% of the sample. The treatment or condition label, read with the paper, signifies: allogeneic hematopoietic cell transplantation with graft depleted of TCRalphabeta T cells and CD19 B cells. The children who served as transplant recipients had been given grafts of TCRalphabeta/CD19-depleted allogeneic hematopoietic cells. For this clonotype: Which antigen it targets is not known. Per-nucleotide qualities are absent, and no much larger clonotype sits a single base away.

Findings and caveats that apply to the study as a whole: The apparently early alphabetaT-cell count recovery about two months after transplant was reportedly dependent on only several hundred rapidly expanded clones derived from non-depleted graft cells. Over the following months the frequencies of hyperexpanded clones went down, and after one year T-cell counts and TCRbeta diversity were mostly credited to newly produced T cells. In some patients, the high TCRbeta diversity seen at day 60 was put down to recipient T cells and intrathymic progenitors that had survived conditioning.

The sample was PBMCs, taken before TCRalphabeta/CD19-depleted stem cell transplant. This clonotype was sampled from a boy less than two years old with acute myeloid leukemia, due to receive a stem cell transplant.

The DNA is TGTGCCAGCAGCTGTGGGGTGGGGGTCTCTGGGGCCAACGTCCTGACTTTC. It specifies CASSCGVGVSGANVLTF. The rearranged chain carries TRBV5-8 and TRBJ2-6; the D match is possibly TRBD1 or TRBD2, with 5 bases aligned in each. Spanning cysteine to phenylalanine, the CDR3 consists of 17 amino acids. Of the read, only the CDR3 DNA is kept; its 51 bases are in frame from base 1. V sheds 3 bases and J sheds 0 bases, leaving 13 bases between their ends. CDR1 and CDR2, looked up from the germline V gene, are SGHTS and YDEGEE.